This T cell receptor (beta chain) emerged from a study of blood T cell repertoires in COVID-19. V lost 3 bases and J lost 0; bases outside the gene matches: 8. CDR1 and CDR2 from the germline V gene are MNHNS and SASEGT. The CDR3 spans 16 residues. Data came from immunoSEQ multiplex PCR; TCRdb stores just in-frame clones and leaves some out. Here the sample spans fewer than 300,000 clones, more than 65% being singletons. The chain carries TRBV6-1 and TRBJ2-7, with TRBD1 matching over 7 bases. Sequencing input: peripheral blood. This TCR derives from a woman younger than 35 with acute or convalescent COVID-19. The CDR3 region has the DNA TGTGCCAGCAGTGACATGGGACAGTCGCTCTCCTACGAGCAGTACTTC. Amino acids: CASSDMGQSLSYEQYF.